This paragraph reports one TCR beta chain. Antigen specificity is unknown. One end of the junction fails to match germline, which may point to a read error. Germline V gene data show CDR1 as SGHAT and CDR2 as FQNNGV. The length of the CDR3 is 15 residues. The entry originates in a study of post-analysis software for immune sequencing data. Study conclusions and caveats: The normalized Chao1 diversity of multiple sclerosis patients was significantly lower than that of controls. The five TRBV segments detected at higher frequency in patients than in controls included TRBV5-6, TRBV5-1 and TRBV20-1.

Included in the TCR beta cDNA libraries were unique molecular identifiers. Each CDR3 protein is one row after TCRdb ran MiXCR on the PCR reads. The data contain about 820,000 distinct CDR3 sequences, roughly 50% of them singletons. Sequences were obtained from blood. The chain couples TRBV11-2 to TRBJ2-1; 10 nucleotides match TRBD2. The source is a girl under 18 with multiple sclerosis. Here the CDR3 reads CASSLEIAGGRRQFF. CDR3 sequence (DNA): TGTGCCAGCAGTTTAGAGATAGCGGGAGGTAGGCGGCAGTTCTTC.